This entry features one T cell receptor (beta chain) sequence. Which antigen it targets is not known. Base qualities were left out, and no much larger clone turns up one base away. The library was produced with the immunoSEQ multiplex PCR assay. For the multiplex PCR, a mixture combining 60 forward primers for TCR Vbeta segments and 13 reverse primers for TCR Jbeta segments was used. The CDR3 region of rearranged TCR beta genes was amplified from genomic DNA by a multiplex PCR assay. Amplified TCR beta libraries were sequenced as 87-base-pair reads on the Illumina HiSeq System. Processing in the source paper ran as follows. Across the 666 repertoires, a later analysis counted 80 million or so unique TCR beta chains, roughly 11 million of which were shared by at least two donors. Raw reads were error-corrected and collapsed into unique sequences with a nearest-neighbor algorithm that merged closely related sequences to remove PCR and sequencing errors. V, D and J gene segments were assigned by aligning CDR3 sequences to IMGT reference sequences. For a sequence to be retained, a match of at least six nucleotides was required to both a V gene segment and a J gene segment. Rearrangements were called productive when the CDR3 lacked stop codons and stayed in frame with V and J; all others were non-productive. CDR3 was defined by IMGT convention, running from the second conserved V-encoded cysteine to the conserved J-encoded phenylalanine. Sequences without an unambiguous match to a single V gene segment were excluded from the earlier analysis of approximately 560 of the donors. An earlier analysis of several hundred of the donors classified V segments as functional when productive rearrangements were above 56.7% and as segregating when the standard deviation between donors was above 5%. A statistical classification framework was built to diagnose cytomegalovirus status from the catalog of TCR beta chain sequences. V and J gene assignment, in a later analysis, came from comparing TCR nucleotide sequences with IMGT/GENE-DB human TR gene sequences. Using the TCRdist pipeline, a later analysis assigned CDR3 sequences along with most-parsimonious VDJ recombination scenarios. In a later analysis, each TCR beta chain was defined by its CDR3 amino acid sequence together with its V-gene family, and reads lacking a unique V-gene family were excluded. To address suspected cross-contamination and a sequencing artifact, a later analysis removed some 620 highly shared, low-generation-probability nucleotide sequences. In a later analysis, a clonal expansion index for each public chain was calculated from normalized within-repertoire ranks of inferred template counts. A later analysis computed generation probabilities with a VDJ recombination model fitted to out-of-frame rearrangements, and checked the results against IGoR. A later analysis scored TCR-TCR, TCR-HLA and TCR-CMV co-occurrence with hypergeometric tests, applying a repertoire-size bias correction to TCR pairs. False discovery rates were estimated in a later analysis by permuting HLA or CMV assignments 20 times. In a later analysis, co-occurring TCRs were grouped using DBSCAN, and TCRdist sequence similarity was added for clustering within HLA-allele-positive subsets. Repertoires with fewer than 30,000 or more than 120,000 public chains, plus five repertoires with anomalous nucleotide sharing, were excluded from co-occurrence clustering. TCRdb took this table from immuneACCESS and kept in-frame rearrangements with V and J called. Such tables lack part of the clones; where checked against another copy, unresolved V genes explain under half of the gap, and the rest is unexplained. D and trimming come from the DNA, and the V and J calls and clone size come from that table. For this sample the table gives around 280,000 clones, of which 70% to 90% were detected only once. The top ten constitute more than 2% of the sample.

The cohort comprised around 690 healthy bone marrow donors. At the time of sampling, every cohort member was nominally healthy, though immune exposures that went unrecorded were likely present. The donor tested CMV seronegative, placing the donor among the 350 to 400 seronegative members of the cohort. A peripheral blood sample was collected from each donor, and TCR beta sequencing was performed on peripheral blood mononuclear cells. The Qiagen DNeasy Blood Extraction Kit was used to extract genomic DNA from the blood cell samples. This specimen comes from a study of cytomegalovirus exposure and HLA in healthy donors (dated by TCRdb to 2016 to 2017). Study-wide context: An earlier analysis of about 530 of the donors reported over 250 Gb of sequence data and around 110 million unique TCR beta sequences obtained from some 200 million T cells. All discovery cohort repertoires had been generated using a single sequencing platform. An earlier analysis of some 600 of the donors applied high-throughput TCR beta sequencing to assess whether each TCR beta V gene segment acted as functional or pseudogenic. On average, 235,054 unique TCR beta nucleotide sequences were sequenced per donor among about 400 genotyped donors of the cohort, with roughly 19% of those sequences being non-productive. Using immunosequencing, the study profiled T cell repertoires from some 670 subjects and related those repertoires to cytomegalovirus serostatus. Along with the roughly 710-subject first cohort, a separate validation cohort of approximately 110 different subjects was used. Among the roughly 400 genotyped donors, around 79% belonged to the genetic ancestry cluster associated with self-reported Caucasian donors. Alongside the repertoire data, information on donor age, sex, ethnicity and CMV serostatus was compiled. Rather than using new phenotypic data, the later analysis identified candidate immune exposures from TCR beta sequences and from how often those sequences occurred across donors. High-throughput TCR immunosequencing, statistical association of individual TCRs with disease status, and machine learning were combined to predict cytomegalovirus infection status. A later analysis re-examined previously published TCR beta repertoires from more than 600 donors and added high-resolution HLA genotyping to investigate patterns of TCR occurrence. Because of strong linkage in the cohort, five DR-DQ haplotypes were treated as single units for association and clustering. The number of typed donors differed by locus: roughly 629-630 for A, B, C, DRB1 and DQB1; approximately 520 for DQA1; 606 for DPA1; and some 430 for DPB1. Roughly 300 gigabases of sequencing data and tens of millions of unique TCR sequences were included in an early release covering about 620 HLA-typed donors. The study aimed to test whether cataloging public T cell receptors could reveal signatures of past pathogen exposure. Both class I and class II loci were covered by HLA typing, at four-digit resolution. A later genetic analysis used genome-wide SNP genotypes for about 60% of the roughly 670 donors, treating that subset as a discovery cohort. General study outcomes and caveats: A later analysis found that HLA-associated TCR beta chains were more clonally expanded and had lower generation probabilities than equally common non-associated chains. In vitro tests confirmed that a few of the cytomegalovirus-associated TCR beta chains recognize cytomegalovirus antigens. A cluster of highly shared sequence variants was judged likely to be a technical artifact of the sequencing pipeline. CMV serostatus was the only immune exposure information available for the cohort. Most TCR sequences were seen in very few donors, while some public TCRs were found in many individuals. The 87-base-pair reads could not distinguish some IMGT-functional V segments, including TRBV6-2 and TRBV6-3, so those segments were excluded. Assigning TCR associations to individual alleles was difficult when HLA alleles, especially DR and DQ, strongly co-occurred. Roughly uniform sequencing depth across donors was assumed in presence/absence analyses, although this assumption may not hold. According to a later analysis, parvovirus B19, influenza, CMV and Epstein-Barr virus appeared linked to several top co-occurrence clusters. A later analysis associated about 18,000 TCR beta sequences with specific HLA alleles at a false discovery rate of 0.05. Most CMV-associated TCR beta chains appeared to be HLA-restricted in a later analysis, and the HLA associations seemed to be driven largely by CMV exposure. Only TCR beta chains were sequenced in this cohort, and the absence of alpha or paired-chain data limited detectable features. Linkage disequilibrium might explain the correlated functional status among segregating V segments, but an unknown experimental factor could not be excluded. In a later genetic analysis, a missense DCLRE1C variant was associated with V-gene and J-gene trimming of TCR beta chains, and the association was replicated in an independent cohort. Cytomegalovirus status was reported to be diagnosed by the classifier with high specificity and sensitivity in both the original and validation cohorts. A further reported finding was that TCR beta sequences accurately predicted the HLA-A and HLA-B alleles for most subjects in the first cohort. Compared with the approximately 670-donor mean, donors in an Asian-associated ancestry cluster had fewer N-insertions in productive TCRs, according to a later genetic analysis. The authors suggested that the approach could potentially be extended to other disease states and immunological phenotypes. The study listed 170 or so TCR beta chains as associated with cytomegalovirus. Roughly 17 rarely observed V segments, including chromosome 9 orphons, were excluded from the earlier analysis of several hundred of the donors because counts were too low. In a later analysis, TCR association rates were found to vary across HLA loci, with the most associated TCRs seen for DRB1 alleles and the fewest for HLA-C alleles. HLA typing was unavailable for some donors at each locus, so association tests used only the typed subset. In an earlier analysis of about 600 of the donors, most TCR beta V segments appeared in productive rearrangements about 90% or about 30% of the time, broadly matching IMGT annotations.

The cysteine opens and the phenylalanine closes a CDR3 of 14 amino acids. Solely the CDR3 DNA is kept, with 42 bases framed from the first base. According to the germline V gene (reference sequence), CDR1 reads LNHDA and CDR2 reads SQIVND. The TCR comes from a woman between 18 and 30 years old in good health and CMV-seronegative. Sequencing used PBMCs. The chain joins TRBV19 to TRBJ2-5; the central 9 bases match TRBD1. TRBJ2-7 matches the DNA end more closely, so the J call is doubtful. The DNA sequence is TGTGCCAGTAGTACCGGGACAGGGTCCTACGAGCAGTACTTC. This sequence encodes CASSTGTGSYEQYF.